This T cell receptor beta chain was retrieved from a study of blood T cell repertoires in COVID-19. For the study at large: Collection of acute and convalescent COVID-19 samples took place in the United States, Italy and Spain. Sample material is recorded as cDNA or gDNA derived from T cells, B-cell-depleted T cells, or PBMCs.

The method was immunoSEQ multiplex PCR; TCRdb's version includes in-frame clones alone and lacks a portion of them. The sample has tens of thousands of clones; about nine tenths are singletons. Trimming took 5 bases from V and 0 from J, leaving 8 bases between them. This CDR3 has 13 residues. The gene calls are TRBV12-3 or TRBV12-4 and TRBJ2-7; D may be TRBD2 (5 bases). The receptor comes from a man between 65 and 79 years old with active or convalescent COVID-19. Sequencing used peripheral blood. CDR3 amino acids: CASSRGLSYEQYF. The CDR3 DNA reads TGTGCCAGCAGTAGAGGACTCTCCTACGAGCAGTACTTC.